The 10 T cell receptor beta chains reported below all come from one sample, sequenced in a study of T cells in Graves' hyperthyroidism and ophthalmopathy. RNA transcripts gave rise to amplified TCR beta CDR3 regions. The HTBI primer set drove a first-round RT-PCR of the TCR CDR3. MiXCR was run by TCRdb on the multiplex PCR reads, yielding one entry per CDR3 protein. In the table there are 300,000 to 450,000 distinct CDR3 sequences, roughly 14% of which are singletons. Sequencing was done on a sample of blood. The receptors here all came from a woman between 18 and 29 years old with Graves' hyperthyroidism that later progressed to Graves' ophthalmopathy.

In its sample, this clonotype was seen many times. This rearrangement joins TRBV20-1 to TRBJ2-7; 8 bases agree with TRBD2. Germline V gene data show CDR1 as DFQATT and CDR2 as SNEGSKA (reference sequence). This CDR3 is 15 amino acids long. V trimming: 6 bases; J trimming: 0 bases; junction bases outside the gene matches: 10. Here the CDR3 DNA reads TGCAGTGCCGAGAAATGGCGGGAGGCCTCCTACGAGCAGTACTTC. Its translation is CSAEKWREASYEQYF.

The chain employs TRBV11-1 and TRBJ1-2; tentative D call: TRBD1 (5 bases). Germline V lookup: CDR1 SGHAT, CDR2 FQDESV (reference sequence). The CDR3 is made up of 15 amino acids. V was clipped by 5 bases and J by 4 bases, with 17 bases between them. The CDR3 protein is CASSLGGAAIYGYTF. CDR3 sequence (DNA): TGTGCCAGCAGCCTCGGGGGAGCGGCCATCTATGGCTACACCTTC. The full variable domain, completed using reference TRBV11-1 and TRBJ1-2, is EAEVAQSPRYKITEKSQAVAFWCDPISGHATLYWYRQILGQGPELLVQFQDESVVDDSQLPKDRFSAERLKGVDSTLKIQPAELGDSAMYLCASSLGGAAIYGYTFGSGTRLTVV.

This clonotype has a handful of counts. The gene calls are TRBV7-2 and TRBJ1-3, with 9 positions matching TRBD1. In germline, CDR1 is SGHTA, CDR2 FQGNSA. V was clipped by 5 bases and J by 4 bases; unmatched bases: 3. CDR3 length: 14 residues. CDR3 residues: CASSITGGGNTIYF. For the CDR3, the DNA is TGTGCCAGCAGCATCACAGGGGGCGGAAACACCATATATTTT.

The table lists this clonotype with many counts. The gene calls are TRBV20-1 and TRBJ2-1; D unclear. Deletions cut 2 bases from V and 2 bases from J, with 16 bases between. CDR3 size: 16 residues. The germline CDR1 and CDR2 sequences are DFQATT and SNEGSKA (reference sequence). The CDR3 reads CSARNPGGKTYNEQFF. CDR3 in DNA: TGCAGTGCTAGAAATCCCGGCGGAAAGACCTACAATGAGCAGTTCTTC.

This clonotype has only a few counts. V gene TRBV5-1 combines with J gene TRBJ2-5; D is unresolved. In germline, CDR1 is SGHRS, CDR2 YFSETQ. CDR3 size: 10 residues. The V gene lost 5 bases and the J gene lost 3 bases, with 2 bases spanning the gap. The chain's CDR3 is CASRKETQYF. For the CDR3, the DNA is TGCGCCAGCAGAAAAGAGACCCAGTACTTC.

This clonotype was detected only a few times. The chain combines TRBV27 with TRBJ2-3; TRBD2 aligns across 7 bases. Trimming took 6 bases from V and 2 from J; bases not matched to a gene: 8. The length of the CDR3 is 15 residues. In germline, CDR1 is MNHEY, CDR2 SMNVEV (reference sequence). The CDR3 loop reads CASRGRAGTTDTQYF. DNA for the CDR3: TGTGCCAGCAGAGGCCGAGCGGGGACCACAGATACGCAGTATTTT.

The J gene is TRBJ2-1, the V gene TRBV5-5; possibly TRBD1 for D (7 bases). There are 17 residues in the CDR3. Per germline, CDR1 SGHKS and CDR2 YYEKEE (reference sequence). V lost 4 bases and J lost 7, with 24 bases in between. The CDR3, as DNA: TGTGCCAGCAGCCGATTCAGTGCACAGGGGACTGTGAATGAGCAGTTCTTC. Its protein is CASSRFSAQGTVNEQFF.

This clonotype was observed at least ten times. The chain combines TRBV7-8 with TRBJ2-3; TRBD2 might be the D (5 bases). Germline V gene data show CDR1 as SGHVS and CDR2 as FQNEAQ. Trimming removed 1 base from V and 6 bases from J, with 8 bases in between. The length of the CDR3 is 13 residues. The CDR3 loop reads CASSLDWRDTQYF. DNA of the CDR3: TGTGCCAGCAGCTTAGATTGGAGGGATACGCAGTATTTT.

At least ten counts were recorded for this clonotype. The chain carries TRBV7-8 and TRBJ1-2; 7 nucleotides match TRBD1. This CDR3 spans 15 amino acids. The V gene's germline CDR1 is SGHVS and CDR2 FQNEAQ. The V and J ends lost 3 bases and 2 bases, in that order; junction bases with no gene match: 6. For the CDR3, the DNA is TGTGCCAGCAGCTTCGGGACAGCGCCCAACTATGGCTACACCTTC. This gives the protein CASSFGTAPNYGYTF. The full variable domain, completed using reference TRBV7-8 and TRBJ1-2, is GAGVSQSPRYKVAKRGQDVALRCDPISGHVSLFWYQQALGQGPEFLTYFQNEAQLDKSGLPSDRFFAERPEGSVSTLKIQRTQQEDSAVYLCASSFGTAPNYGYTFGSGTRLTVV.

This clonotype has only a few counts. This chain links TRBV7-9 with TRBJ1-6; unclear D gene. The length of the CDR3 is 15 residues. Germline loops: CDR1 SEHNR, CDR2 FQNEAQ (reference sequence). Trimming left V 3 bases short and J 4 bases short, with 10 bases between. DNA of the CDR3: TGTGCCAGCAGCTTTTCGGACGGTTATAATTCACCCCTCCACTTT. It yields the protein CASSFSDGYNSPLHF.